This section outlines one T cell receptor (beta chain) sequence together with its context. Its target is not known. TRB rearrangements spanning V, D and J were amplified using mixed TRB-A/B primers. TCRdb passed the multiplex PCR reads through MiXCR, listing each CDR3 protein once. This table has about 15,000 distinct CDR3 sequences, around half appearing once. The sample comes from a study of T cell repertoires in aging, cancer and after chemotherapy. Study-wide background: The full dataset contained roughly 9 million TCR reads.

General observations from the study: Age-matched healthy donors had significantly more diverse, less clonal blood TCR repertoires than untreated cancer patients. No conclusions about immunological memory after chemotherapy can be drawn from the repertoire data.

TCR beta rearrangements were amplified from peripheral blood genomic DNA. The clonotype comes from a human donor in good health. Sequencing was performed on blood.

DNA for the CDR3: TGTGCCAGCAGCCCCCAAACAGGGAATGGCTACACCTTC. This gives the protein CASSPQTGNGYTF. The chain couples TRBV7-4 to TRBJ1-2, with TRBD1 as a possible D gene (6 bases). V lost 5 bases to trimming and J lost 6 bases, with 13 bases between them. CDR1 is SGHVT, CDR2 SQSDAQ, per germline. This CDR3 spans 13 amino acids.